These 4 T cell receptor beta chains originate from one sample sequenced in a study of cytomegalovirus exposure and HLA in healthy donors. This PCR relied on a set of 60 Vbeta primers and 13 Jbeta primers. Assay used: immunoSEQ multiplex PCR; TCRdb lists only in-frame clones, some missing. The sample includes 200,000 or so clones, just under 80% seen only once; the top ten take approximately 5.4%. Sequencing was performed on PBMCs. All receptors come from a woman aged 25 to 39 in good health and CMV-seropositive.

This clone has just one count. J is TRBJ1-1 and V is TRBV19; no firm D call. CDR3 length: 15 amino acids. CDR1 and CDR2 (germline): LNHDA, SQIVND (reference sequence). Deletions cut 4 bases from V and 2 bases from J, with 14 bases between. CDR3 region: CASSKFLSPNTEAFF. The CDR3 nucleotides are TGTGCCAGTAGTAAATTCCTTAGCCCTAACACTGAAGCTTTCTTT.

The gene calls are TRBV1 and TRBJ2-3; whether TRBD1, the table's D call, matches the DNA was not checked. TRBV1 is shown as a pseudogene. This CDR3 is built from 16 residues. This chain's CDR3 is CTSSQVSHTRTDTQYF. Here the CDR3 DNA reads TGCACCAGCAGCCAAGTTTCGCACACACGAACAGATACGCAGTATTTT.

The J gene is TRBJ2-7, the V gene TRBV27, with TRBD1 matching 7 bases. V was clipped by 5 bases and J by 3 bases; unmatched bases: 13. CDR3 length: 16 residues. Germline values: CDR1 MNHEY, CDR2 SMNVEV (reference sequence). The CDR3 reads CASSPPLRDRNYEQYF. CDR3 DNA: TGTGCCAGCAGTCCTCCACTCCGGGACAGAAACTACGAGCAGTACTTC.

The J gene is TRBJ2-1, the V gene TRBV15; a weak D match, TRBD1 (5 bases). The germline V gene encodes CDR1 LNHNV and CDR2 YYDKDF (reference sequence). This CDR3 contains 16 residues. Trimming cost V 7 bases and J 0 bases, with 16 bases left between them. The CDR3: CATTSWGEASYNEQFF. In nucleotides, the CDR3 is TGTGCCACCACTTCCTGGGGCGAGGCCTCCTACAATGAGCAGTTCTTC.